The 11 T cell receptor beta chains in this list originate from one sample, sequenced in a study of blood T cell repertoires in COVID-19 (dated by TCRdb to between 2020 and 2021). The method behind the library was the immunoSEQ multiplex PCR assay. This is the immuneACCESS table as TCRdb keeps it, with only in-frame sequences that have V and J called. A part of the clones is gone; compared with another copy, unresolved V genes explain less than half, and the rest is unexplained. In this sample the table shows about 190,000 clones, approximately 84% of which occur a single time. More than 2.5% of the sample lies in the top ten. Sequences were obtained from PBMCs or T cells enriched from blood (not recorded which). Every receptor here comes from a woman aged 25 to 45 who had recovered from COVID-19.

Only a few counts were recorded for this clone. The chain uses TRBV19 and TRBJ2-1; 13 nucleotides line up with TRBD2. With V trimmed by 9 bases and J by 3 bases, 2 bases remained unmatched. Germline values: CDR1 LNHDA, CDR2 SQIVND (reference sequence). This CDR3 has 14 amino acids. The CDR3 is CASGTSGNYNEQFF. The CDR3 nucleotides read TGTGCCAGCGGGACTAGCGGGAACTACAATGAGCAGTTCTTC.

The chain couples TRBV19 to TRBJ1-4, with 7 bases fitting TRBD1. Germline V gene sequence: CDR1 LNHDA, CDR2 SQIVND (reference sequence). V trimming: 5 bases; J trimming: 5 bases; junction bases outside the gene matches: 8. The CDR3 is 15 residues long. CDR3 residues: CASSPRQGINEKLFF. DNA of the CDR3: TGTGCCAGTAGTCCCCGACAGGGAATCAATGAAAAACTGTTTTTT. The variable domain in full, with the rest retrieved from reference TRBV19 and TRBJ1-4, is DGGITQSPKYLFRKEGQNVTLSCEQNLNHDAMYWYRQDPGQGLRLIYYSQIVNDFQKGDIAEGYSVSREKKESFPLTVTSAQKNPTAFYLCASSPRQGINEKLFFGSGTQLSVL.

The chain carries TRBV5-4 and TRBJ1-3; TRBD1 matches at 8 bases. The germline CDR1 and CDR2 sequences are SGHNT and YYREEE (reference sequence). J lost 8 bases, V lost 0 bases, and 7 bases had no gene match. The CDR3 has 15 residues. CDR3 nucleotides: TGTGCCAGCAGCTTGGTAGCAGGGGGCAGGGACACCATATATTTT. Amino acids: CASSLVAGGRDTIYF.

This chain links TRBV7-8 with TRBJ2-7; D is unresolved. The CDR3 spans 13 residues. The germline V and J ends were trimmed by 3 bases and 1 base, with 7 bases remaining between them. CDR1 is SGHVS, CDR2 FQNEAQ, per germline. In DNA, the CDR3 is TGTGCCAGCAGCTTCACTGTGTCCTACGAGCAGTACTTC. Its protein product is CASSFTVSYEQYF.

The V call is TRBV12-3 or TRBV12-4, the J call TRBJ2-2; no clear D gene. This CDR3 has 13 residues. V lost 2 bases to trimming and J lost 5 bases, with 6 bases between them. The CDR3 DNA reads as TGTGCCAGCAGTTTAATTTTAACCGGGGAGCTGTTTTTT. It specifies CASSLILTGELFF.

The chain employs TRBV11-3 and TRBJ2-7; D is perhaps TRBD2 (5 bases). The CDR3 has 16 residues. The V and J ends lost 1 base and 3 bases respectively, with 16 bases between them. Per the germline V gene, CDR1 is SGHNT and CDR2 is YENEEA. The CDR3 sequence: CASSLVVGTRFYEQYV. CDR3 nucleotide sequence: TGTGCCAGCAGCTTAGTGGTAGGAACTAGATTCTACGAGCAGTACGTC.

The V call is TRBV7-2, the J call TRBJ1-6, with TRBD1 as a possible D gene (6 bases). The CDR3 is made up of 14 amino acids. The V and J ends lost 7 bases and 7 bases respectively, with 14 bases between them. Germline V gene data show CDR1 as SGHTA and CDR2 as FQGNSA. CDR3 sequence reads: CASTPDSANSPLHF. DNA for the CDR3: TGTGCCAGCACCCCGGACAGTGCCAATTCACCCCTCCACTTT. The full variable domain, rest sourced from reference TRBV7-2 and TRBJ1-6, is GAGVSQSPSNKVTEKGKDVELRCDPISGHTALYWYRQSLGQGLEFLIYFQGNSAPDKSGLPSDRFSAERTGGSVSTLTIQRTQQEDSAVYLCASTPDSANSPLHFGNGTRLTVT.

V is TRBV3-1 (or the pseudogene TRBV3-2) and J is TRBJ2-5, with D possibly being TRBD2 (6 bases). Deletions cut 0 bases from V and 9 bases from J, with 14 bases between. CDR1 is LGHDT and CDR2 is YNNKEL in the germline V gene (reference sequence). The CDR3 spans 14 residues. CDR3 amino acids: CASSQDSGGSAQYF. The CDR3 DNA sequence: TGTGCCAGCAGCCAAGATTCCGGGGGTTCGGCCCAGTACTTC.

The chain recombines TRBV18 with TRBJ1-6; tentative D call: TRBD1 (5 bases). The V gene lost 2 bases and the J gene lost 7 bases, with 12 bases spanning the gap. The CDR3 is 15 amino acids. Germline V gene lookup returns CDR1 KGHSH and CDR2 LQKENI. Here the CDR3 reads CASSPLQVENSPLHF. CDR3 bases: TGTGCCAGCTCACCATTACAGGTTGAAAATTCACCCCTCCACTTT.

This sequence joins TRBV5-6 and TRBJ2-1; 12 bases line up with TRBD1. Germline loops: CDR1 SGHDT, CDR2 YYEEEE. Trimming at V came to 0 bases and at J to 7 bases, leaving 5 bases not matched to a gene. The CDR3 consists of 16 residues. The CDR3 DNA reads TGTGCCAGCAGCTTGGCGGGGACAGGGGGCCTGAATGAGCAGTTCTTC. This codes for CASSLAGTGGLNEQFF.

This chain joins TRBV6-5 and TRBJ1-2; TRBD1 might be the D (5 bases). The CDR3 contains 13 residues. The germline V gene encodes CDR1 MNHEY and CDR2 SVGAGI. Trimming stripped 7 bases from V and 4 bases from J, with 13 bases between. CDR3 region: CASTEGVVYGYTF. As DNA, the CDR3 is TGTGCCAGCACCGAAGGGGTGGTCTATGGCTACACCTTC.